The rows below give T cell receptor beta chains drawn from one sample of a study of cytomegalovirus exposure and HLA in healthy donors. Libraries were prepared by immunoSEQ multiplex PCR; TCRdb keeps only in-frame clonotypes and omits some of them. This sample carries roughly 57,000 clones, with less than 15% going to the ten biggest clones. The sequenced sample consisted of PBMCs. The origin of the receptors is a woman aged 25 to 39 in good health and CMV-seropositive. Both conserved end residues are part of each CDR3. D genes are given only for firm matches.

V gene	D gene	J gene	CDR3 protein	CDR3 DNA
TRBV7-8	NA	TRBJ1-5	CASSLFSDQPQHF	TGTGCCAGCAGCTTATTCAGCGATCAGCCCCAGCATTTT
TRBV27	TRBD1	TRBJ1-4	CASSLSRWTGGGVYEKLFF	TGTGCCAGCAGTTTATCGCGGTGGACAGGGGGAGGGGTTTATGAAAAACTGTTTTTT
TRBV19	TRBD2	TRBJ2-7	CASSTTSGRPHEQYF	TGTGCCAGTAGTACGACTAGCGGGAGGCCTCACGAGCAGTACTTC
TRBV27	TRBD2	TRBJ2-7	CASSFSGGASYEQYF	TGTGCCAGCAGTTTTAGCGGGGGGGCCTCCTACGAGCAGTACTTC
TRBV19	NA	TRBJ1-1	CASSSLGPETEAFF	TGTGCCAGTAGTTCCCTGGGCCCGGAAACTGAAGCTTTCTTT
TRBV6-1	NA	TRBJ1-3	CATRDSGSGNTIYF	TGTGCCACCCGGGACTCCGGCTCTGGAAACACCATATATTTT
TRBV7-7	TRBD1	TRBJ2-1	CASSPATTGQNNEQFF	TGTGCTAGCAGCCCTGCTACGACGGGACAGAACAATGAGCAGTTCTTC
TRBV2	TRBD1	TRBJ2-3	CASRETGADTQYF	TGTGCCAGCAGGGAAACAGGGGCCGATACGCAGTATTTT
TRBV7-2	TRBD1	TRBJ1-5	CASSLQTGSNQPQHF	TGTGCCAGCAGCTTACAGACAGGGAGCAATCAGCCCCAGCATTTT
TRBV19	NA	TRBJ1-5	CASSLRAQAQHF	TGTGCCAGTAGTCTCCGAGCCCAGGCCCAGCATTTT
TRBV27	NA	TRBJ1-1	CASSLRIGRTEAFF	TGTGCCAGCAGTTTAAGAATAGGGAGGACTGAAGCTTTCTTT
TRBV4-2	NA	TRBJ2-7	CASSQTTAAGSYEQYF	TGTGCCAGCAGCCAAACGACCGCGGCTGGCTCCTACGAGCAGTACTTC
TRBV28	NA	TRBJ1-5	CASSSLQVFNQPQHF	TGTGCCAGCAGTTCCCTACAGGTCTTCAATCAGCCCCAGCATTTT
TRBV10-3	NA	TRBJ1-1	CAISESGGGGTEAFF	TGTGCCATCAGTGAGTCGGGCGGGGGTGGCACTGAAGCTTTCTTT
TRBV6-1	TRBD2	TRBJ2-3	CASSELAGGRTDTQYF	TGTGCCAGCAGTGAACTAGCGGGGGGACGCACAGATACGCAGTATTTT
TRBV5-6	TRBD1	TRBJ1-3	CASREGTGPTIYF	TGTGCCAGCAGAGAAGGGACAGGCCCGACCATATATTTT
TRBV6-5	NA	TRBJ1-6	CASSSLVASYNSPLHF	TGTGCCAGCAGTTCTCTCGTGGCTTCCTATAATTCACCCCTCCACTTT
TRBV6-5	NA	TRBJ2-1	CASSAGYNEQFF	TGTGCCAGCAGTGCAGGATACAATGAGCAGTTCTTC
TRBV10-2	TRBD1	TRBJ2-7	CASRGQGQGYEQYF	TGCGCCAGCAGAGGTCAAGGACAGGGCTACGAGCAGTACTTC
TRBV29-1	TRBD1	TRBJ2-2	CSVEVQGSPGELFF	TGCAGCGTTGAAGTACAGGGGTCCCCCGGGGAGCTGTTTTTT
TRBV30	NA	TRBJ1-6	CAWSELRGNSPLHF	TGTGCCTGGAGTGAGCTTAGGGGGAATTCACCCCTCCACTTT
TRBV7-8	NA	TRBJ2-1	CASSLYFGGAILSEFF	TGTGCCAGCAGCTTGTATTTCGGAGGAGCGATCCTGAGCGAGTTCTTC
TRBV2	NA	TRBJ2-2	CASSVETPNTGELFF	TGTGCCAGCAGTGTCGAGACACCCAACACCGGGGAGCTGTTTTTT
TRBV2	NA	TRBJ2-2	CASSGMNTGELFF	TGTGCCAGCAGCGGGATGAACACCGGGGAGCTGTTTTTT
TRBV28	NA	TRBJ2-1	CASSSGEVQFF	TGTGCCAGCAGTTCCGGGGAAGTGCAGTTCTTC